This TCR beta chain was captured by sequencing in a study of blood T cells in healthy people across ages. Study summary: Roughly one uniquely barcoded beta molecule per two T cells was captured. General study findings and limits: TCR beta diversity was tightly associated with the proportion of naive T cells. The recorded TCR beta diversity per million T cells decreased in a roughly linear manner with age.

Alongside a J-beta primer mix, a sample-barcoded 5' primer served in a second PCR lasting roughly 6 to 12 cycles. TCRdb itself ran the 5' RACE reads through MiXCR, one entry per CDR3 protein. The table lists approximately 350,000 distinct CDR3 sequences, about 55% of them singletons. Points on this clonotype: What it recognizes is unknown.

The sequence derives from a man in his 60s in good health. Source material: blood.

The CDR3 DNA reads as TGTGCCAGCAGCTTAGATCAGCCAGGGCGGGATGAGCAGTTCTTC. This sequence encodes CASSLDQPGRDEQFF. This rearrangement joins TRBV11-2 to TRBJ2-1; D may match TRBD1 or TRBD2 (5 bases each). The CDR3 totals 15 residues. Trimming stripped 0 bases from V and 8 bases from J, with 14 bases between. Germline V gene sequence: CDR1 SGHAT, CDR2 FQNNGV. The full variable domain, completed using reference TRBV11-2 and TRBJ2-1, is EAGVAQSPRYKIIEKRQSVAFWCNPISGHATLYWYQQILGQGPKLLIQFQNNGVVDDSQLPKDRFSAERLKGVDSTLKIQPAKLEDSAVYLCASSLDQPGRDEQFFGPGTRLTVL.